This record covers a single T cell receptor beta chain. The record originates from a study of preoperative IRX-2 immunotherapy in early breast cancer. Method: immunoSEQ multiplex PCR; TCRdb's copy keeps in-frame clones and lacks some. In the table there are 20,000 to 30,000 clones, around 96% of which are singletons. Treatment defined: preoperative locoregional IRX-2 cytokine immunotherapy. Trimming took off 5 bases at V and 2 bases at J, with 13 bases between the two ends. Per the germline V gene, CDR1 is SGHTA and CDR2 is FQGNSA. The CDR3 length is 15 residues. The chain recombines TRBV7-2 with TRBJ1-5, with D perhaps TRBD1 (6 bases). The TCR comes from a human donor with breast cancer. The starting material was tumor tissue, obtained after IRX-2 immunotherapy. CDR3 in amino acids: CASSPQGMGNQPQHF. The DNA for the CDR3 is TGTGCCAGCAGCCCACAGGGTATGGGCAATCAGCCCCAGCATTTT.